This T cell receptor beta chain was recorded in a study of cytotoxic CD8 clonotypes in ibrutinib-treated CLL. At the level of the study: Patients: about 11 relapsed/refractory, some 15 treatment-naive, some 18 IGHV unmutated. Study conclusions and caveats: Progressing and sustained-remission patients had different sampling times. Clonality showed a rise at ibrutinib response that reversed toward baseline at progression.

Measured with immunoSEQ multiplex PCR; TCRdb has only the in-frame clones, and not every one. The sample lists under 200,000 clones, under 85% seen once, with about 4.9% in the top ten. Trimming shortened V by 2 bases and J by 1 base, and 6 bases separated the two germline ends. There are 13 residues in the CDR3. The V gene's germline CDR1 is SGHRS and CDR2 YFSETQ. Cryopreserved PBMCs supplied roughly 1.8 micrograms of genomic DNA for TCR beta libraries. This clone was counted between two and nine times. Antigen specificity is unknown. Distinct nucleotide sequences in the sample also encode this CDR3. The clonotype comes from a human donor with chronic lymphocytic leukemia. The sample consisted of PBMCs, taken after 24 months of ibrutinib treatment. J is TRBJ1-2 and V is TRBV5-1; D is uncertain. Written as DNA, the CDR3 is TGCGCCAGCAGCTTAGGGAGTAACTATGGCTACACCTTC. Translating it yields CASSLGSNYGYTF.